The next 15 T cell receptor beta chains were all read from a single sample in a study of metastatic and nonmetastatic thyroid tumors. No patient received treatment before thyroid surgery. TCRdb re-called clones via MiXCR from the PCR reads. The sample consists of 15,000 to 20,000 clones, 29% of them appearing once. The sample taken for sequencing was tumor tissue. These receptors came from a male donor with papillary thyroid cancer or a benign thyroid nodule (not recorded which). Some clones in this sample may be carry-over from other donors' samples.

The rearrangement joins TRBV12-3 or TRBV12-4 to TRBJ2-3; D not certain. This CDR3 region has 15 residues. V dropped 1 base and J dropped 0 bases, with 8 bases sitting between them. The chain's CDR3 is CASSLGITSTDTQYF. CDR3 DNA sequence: TGTGCCAGCAGTTTAGGAATTACCAGCACAGATACGCAGTATTTT.

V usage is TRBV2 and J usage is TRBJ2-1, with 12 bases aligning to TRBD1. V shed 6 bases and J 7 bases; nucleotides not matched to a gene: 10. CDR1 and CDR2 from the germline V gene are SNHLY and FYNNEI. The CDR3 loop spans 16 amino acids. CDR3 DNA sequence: TGTGCCAGCAGCAACTCCGGGACAGGGGGCGTGAATGAGCAGTTCTTC. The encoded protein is CASSNSGTGGVNEQFF.

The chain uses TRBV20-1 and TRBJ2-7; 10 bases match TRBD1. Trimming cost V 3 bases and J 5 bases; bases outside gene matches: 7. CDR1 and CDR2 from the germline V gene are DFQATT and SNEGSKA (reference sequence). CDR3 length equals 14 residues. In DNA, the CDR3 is TGCAGTGCTAGGACCGACAGGGGGCTCCACGAGCAGTACTTC. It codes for CSARTDRGLHEQYF.

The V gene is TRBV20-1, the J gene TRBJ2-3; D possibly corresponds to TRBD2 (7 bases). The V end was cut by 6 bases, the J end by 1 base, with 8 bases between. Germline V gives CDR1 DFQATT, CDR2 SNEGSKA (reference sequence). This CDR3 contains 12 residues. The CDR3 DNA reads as TGCAGTGCAGGGGGGGGCACAGATACGCAGTATTTT. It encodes CSAGGGTDTQYF.

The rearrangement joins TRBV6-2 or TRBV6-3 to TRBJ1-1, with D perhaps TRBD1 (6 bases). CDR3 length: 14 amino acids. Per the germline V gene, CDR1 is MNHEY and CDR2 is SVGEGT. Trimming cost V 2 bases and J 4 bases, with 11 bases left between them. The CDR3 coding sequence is TGTGCCAGCAGTTACGCGGCAGGGGTCACTGAAGCTTTCTTT. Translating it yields CASSYAAGVTEAFF.

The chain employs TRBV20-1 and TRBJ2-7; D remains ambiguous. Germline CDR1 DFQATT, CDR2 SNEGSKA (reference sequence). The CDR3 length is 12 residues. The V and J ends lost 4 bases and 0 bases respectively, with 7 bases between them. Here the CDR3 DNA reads TGCAGTGCTATGGCTCCCTCCTACGAGCAGTACTTC. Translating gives CSAMAPSYEQYF.

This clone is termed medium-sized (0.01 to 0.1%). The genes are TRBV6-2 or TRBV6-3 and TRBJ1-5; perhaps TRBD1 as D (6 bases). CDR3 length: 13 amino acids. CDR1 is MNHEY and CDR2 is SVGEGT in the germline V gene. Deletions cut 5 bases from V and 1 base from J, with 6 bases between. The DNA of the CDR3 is TGTGCCAGCAGTGACAGGAGCAATCAGCCCCAGCATTTT. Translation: CASSDRSNQPQHF.

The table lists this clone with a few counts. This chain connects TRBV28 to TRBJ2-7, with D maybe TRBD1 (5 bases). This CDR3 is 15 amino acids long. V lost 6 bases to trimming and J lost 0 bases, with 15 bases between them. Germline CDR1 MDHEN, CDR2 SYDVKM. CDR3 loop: CASRSGLGSSYEQYF. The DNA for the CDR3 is TGTGCCAGCAGGTCAGGGTTGGGCAGCTCCTACGAGCAGTACTTC.

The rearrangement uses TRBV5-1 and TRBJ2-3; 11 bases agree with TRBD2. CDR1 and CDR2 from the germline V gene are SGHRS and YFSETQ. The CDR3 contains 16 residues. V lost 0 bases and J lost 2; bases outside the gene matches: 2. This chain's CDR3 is CASSLGTSGFTDTQYF. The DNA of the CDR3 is TGCGCCAGCAGCTTGGGGACTAGCGGGTTCACAGATACGCAGTATTTT.

The CDR3 protein is CSARSWAGGTYGYTF. Written as DNA, the CDR3 is TGCAGTGCTAGATCGTGGGCAGGTGGGACTTATGGCTACACCTTC. The chain carries TRBV20-1 and TRBJ1-2, with D tentatively TRBD1 (5 bases). Per the germline V gene, CDR1 is DFQATT and CDR2 is SNEGSKA (reference sequence). The CDR3 runs to 15 residues. Trimming took off 2 bases at V and 5 bases at J, with 18 bases between the two ends.

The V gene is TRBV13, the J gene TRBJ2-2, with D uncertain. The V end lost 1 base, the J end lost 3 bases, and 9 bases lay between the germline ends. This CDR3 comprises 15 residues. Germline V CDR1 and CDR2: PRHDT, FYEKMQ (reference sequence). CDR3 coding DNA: TGTGCCAGCAGCTTAGCGGCAGGCTACACCGGGGAGCTGTTTTTT. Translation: CASSLAAGYTGELFF.

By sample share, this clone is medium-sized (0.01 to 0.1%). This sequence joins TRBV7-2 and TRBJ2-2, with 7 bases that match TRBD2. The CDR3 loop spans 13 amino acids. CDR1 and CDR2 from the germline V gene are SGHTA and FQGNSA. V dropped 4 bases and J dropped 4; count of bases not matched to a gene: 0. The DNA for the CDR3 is TGTGCCAGCAGCTGGACTAGCACCGGGGAGCTGTTTTTT. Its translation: CASSWTSTGELFF.

The CDR3 nucleotides read TGCGCCAGCAGCTGGGGACAGGGGGCCTACGAGCAGTACTTC. Residues: CASSWGQGAYEQYF. This chain uses TRBV5-1 with TRBJ2-7; 11 bases fit TRBD1. The germline V gene encodes CDR1 SGHRS and CDR2 YFSETQ. The CDR3 runs 14 residues. V lost 3 bases and J lost 2; bases outside the gene matches: 1.

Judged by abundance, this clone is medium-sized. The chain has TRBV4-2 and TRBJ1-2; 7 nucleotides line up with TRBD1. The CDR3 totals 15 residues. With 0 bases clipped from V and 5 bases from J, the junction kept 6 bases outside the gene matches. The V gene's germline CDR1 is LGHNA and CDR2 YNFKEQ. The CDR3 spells CASSQEATGDYGYTF. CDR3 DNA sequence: TGTGCCAGCAGCCAAGAAGCTACAGGGGATTATGGCTACACCTTC.

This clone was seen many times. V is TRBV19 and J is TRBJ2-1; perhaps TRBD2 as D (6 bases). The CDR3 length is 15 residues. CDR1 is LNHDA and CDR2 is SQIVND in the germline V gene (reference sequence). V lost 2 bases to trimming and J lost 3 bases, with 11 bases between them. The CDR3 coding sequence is TGTGCCAGTAGTATAAGTAGAGCGGGCTACAATGAGCAGTTCTTC. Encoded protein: CASSISRAGYNEQFF.